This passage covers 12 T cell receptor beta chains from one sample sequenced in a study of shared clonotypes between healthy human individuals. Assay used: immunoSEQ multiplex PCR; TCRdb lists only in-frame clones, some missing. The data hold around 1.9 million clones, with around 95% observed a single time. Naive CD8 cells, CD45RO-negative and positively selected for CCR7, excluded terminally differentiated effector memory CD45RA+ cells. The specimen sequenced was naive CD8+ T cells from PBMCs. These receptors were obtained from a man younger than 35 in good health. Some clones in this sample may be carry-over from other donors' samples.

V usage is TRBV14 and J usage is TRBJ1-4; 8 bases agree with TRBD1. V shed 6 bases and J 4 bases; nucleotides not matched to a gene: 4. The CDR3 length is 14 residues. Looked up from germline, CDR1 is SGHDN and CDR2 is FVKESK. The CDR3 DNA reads TGTGCCAGCAGGGTGACAGGGGTTAATGAAAAACTGTTTTTT. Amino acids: CASRVTGVNEKLFF.

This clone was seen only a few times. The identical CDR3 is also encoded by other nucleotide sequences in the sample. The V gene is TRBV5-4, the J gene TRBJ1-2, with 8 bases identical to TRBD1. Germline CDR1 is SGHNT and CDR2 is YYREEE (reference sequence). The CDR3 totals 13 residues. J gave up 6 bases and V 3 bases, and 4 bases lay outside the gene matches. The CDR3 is CASSSGQGNGYTF. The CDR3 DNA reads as TGTGCCAGCAGCTCAGGACAGGGCAATGGCTACACCTTC.

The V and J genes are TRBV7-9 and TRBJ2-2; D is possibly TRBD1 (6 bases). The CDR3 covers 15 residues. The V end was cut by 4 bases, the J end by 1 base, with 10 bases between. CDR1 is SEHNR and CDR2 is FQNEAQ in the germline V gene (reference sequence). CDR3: CASSSQGQNTGELFF. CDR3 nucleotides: TGTGCCAGCAGCTCGCAGGGACAGAACACCGGGGAGCTGTTTTTT.

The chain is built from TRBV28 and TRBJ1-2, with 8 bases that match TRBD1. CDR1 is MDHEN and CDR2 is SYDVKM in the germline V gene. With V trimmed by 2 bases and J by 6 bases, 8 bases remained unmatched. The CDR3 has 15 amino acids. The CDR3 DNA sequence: TGTGCCAGCAGTTTAAGCAGGACAGGGTATAATGGCTACACCTTC. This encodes CASSLSRTGYNGYTF.

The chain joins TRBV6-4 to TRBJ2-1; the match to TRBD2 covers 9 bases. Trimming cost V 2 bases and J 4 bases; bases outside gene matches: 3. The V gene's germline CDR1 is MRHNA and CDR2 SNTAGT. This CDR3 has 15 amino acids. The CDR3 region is CASSDGTSPYNEQFF. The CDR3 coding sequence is TGTGCCAGCAGTGACGGGACTAGCCCATACAATGAGCAGTTCTTC.

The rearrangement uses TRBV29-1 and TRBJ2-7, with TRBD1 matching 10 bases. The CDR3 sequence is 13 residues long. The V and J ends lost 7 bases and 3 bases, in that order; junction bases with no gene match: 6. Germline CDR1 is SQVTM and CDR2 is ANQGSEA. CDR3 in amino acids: CSAMGQGNYEQYF. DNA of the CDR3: TGCAGCGCTATGGGACAGGGGAACTACGAGCAGTACTTC.

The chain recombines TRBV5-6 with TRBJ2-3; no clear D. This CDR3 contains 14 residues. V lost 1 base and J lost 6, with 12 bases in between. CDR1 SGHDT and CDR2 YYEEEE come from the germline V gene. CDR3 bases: TGTGCCAGCAGCTTGAAAAGGCCTCGGGATACGCAGTATTTT. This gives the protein CASSLKRPRDTQYF. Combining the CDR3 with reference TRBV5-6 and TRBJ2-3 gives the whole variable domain DAGVTQSPTHLIKTRGQQVTLRCSPKSGHDTVSWYQQALGQGPQFIFQYYEEEERQRGNFPDRFSGHQFPNYSSELNVNALLLGDSALYLCASSLKRPRDTQYFGPGTRLTVL.

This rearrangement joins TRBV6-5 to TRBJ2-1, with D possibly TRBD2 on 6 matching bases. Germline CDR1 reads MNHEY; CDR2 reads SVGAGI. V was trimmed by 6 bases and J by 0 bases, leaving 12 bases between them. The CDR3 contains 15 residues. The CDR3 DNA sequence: TGTGCCAGCAGACTTCTAGCGATCTCCTACAATGAGCAGTTCTTC. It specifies CASRLLAISYNEQFF.

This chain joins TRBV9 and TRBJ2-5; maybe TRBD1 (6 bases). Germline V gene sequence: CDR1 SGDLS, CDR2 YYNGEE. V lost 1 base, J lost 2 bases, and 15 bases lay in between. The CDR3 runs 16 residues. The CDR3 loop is CASSVSKGHRQETQYF. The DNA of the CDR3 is TGTGCCAGCAGCGTATCGAAGGGACACCGGCAAGAGACCCAGTACTTC.

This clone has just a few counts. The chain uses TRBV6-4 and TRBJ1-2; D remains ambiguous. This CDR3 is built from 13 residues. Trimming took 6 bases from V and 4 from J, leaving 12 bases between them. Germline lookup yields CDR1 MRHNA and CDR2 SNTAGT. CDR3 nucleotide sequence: TGTGCCAGCAGGACCCAGCCTTGCTATGGCTACACCTTC. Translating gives CASRTQPCYGYTF.

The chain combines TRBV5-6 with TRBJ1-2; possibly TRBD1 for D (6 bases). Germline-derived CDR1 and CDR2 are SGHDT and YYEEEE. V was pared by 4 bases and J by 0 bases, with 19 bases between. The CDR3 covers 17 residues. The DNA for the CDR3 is TGTGCCAGCAGCCCATGGGTCCCAGGGGAGACTAACTATGGCTACACCTTC. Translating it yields CASSPWVPGETNYGYTF.

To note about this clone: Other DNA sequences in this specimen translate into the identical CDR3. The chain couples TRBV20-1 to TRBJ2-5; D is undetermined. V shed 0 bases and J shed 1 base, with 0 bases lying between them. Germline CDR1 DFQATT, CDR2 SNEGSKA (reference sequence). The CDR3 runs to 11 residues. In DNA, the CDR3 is TGCAGTGCTAGAGACCAAGAGACCCAGTACTTC. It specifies CSARDQETQYF.